This T cell receptor beta chain was obtained from a study of vaccination effects on CD4 cells after COVID-19. Viral peptide pool expansion of antigen-specific CD4+ T cells preceded sequencing in the ViraFEST assay. Having been cultured for roughly 10 days, the cells underwent CD4+ T cell isolation. Two doses of either BNT162b2 or mRNA-1273 were given to each participant. In the vaccine recipients, nucleocapsid antibodies were negative and there was no prior SARS-CoV-2 infection. PBMC cultures contained 2 million or so cells per well, around 9.7 IU/ml IL-2 and around 9.6 ug/ml peptides. Comment on this clone: Its target is unknown.

There are 8 residues in the CDR3. In germline, CDR1 is ENHRY, CDR2 SYGVKD. V was pared by 10 bases and J by 7 bases, with 3 bases between. Assay used: immunoSEQ multiplex PCR; TCRdb lists only in-frame clones, some missing. This table has more than 40,000 clones, under 85% appearing once. Specimen: CD4+ T cells from PBMCs cultured with HCoV-OC43 spike peptides, collected after COVID-19 vaccination. The sample's subset: HCoV-OC43 spike overlapping peptide pool stimulation. The chain couples TRBV10-3 to TRBJ2-3, with D uncertain. This sequence originates from a human donor who received a COVID-19 vaccine. This CDR3 reads CATYTQYF. The CDR3 nucleotides read TGTGCCACTTATACGCAGTATTTT.